This T cell receptor (beta chain) was observed in a study of blood T cell repertoires in COVID-19 (dated by TCRdb to about 2020). With regard to the full study: Samples from collaborators originated in the United States, Italy and Spain and spanned both the acute and convalescent phases of COVID-19. The material from the prospective study consisted of cDNA or gDNA derived from T cells, B-cell-depleted T cells, or PBMCs. Sample metadata almost always included a de-identified subject ID, COVID-19 status, age in years and sex. Samples came from the ongoing ImmuneRACE study (first 160 participants) plus 1,254 subjects from 6 global collaborators. The repertoires were released in a freely available public database intended as a resource for research on the immune response to SARS-CoV-2. Where HLA class I and class II types were available, the types were taken from metadata supplied by the sample provider, not from assay-based typing. Deeply sampled blood TCRbeta repertoires from subjects exposed to, actively infected with, or recovered from COVID-19 were included in the dataset. What the study reported, not specific to this receptor: The amount of clinical and demographic metadata varied by source and participant and was provided uncurated.

TCRbeta CDR3 regions were amplified from genomic DNA by means of the immunoSEQ Assay, a bias-controlled multiplex PCR. The study's own analysis went as follows. The number of nucleated cells in each sample was estimated by amplification of reference gene primers within the assay. To quantify the absolute abundance of each unique TCRbeta CDR3 rearrangement, sequence reads were collapsed and filtered. For each sample, productive Simpson clonality was calculated by taking the square root of Simpson's diversity index across productive rearrangements. TCRdb holds this immuneACCESS table with in-frame rearrangements only. Some clones are missing; in checked studies, unresolved V genes explain under half, and the rest has no known cause. The V and J calls and clone size were taken over from that table, and D and trimming were inferred from the DNA. The sample contains 65,000 to 70,000 clones, 79% of them found a single time. 5% to 7.5% of the sample lies in the top ten.

The CDR3 sequence holds 16 residues, the cysteine and phenylalanine included. The entry retains the CDR3 DNA only, 48 bases that are in frame from base 1. The CDR1 and CDR2 encoded by the germline V gene are MNHNS and SASEGT. Trimmed from V: 2 bases; trimmed from J: 4 bases; junction bases lacking a gene match: 6. This clone was observed a few times. The target of this receptor is not known. No per-base quality is available; no much larger clone lies one base away. Collaborating institutions collected whole blood in K2EDTA tubes following their own protocols. For TCRbeta analysis, collaborators shipped samples as frozen whole blood, isolated PBMCs, or DNA extracted from either of those sample types.

This chain is built from TRBV6-1 and TRBJ2-5, and TRBD2 aligns with 11 junction nucleotides. Sequencing input: peripheral blood. The sequence was obtained from a woman aged 55 to 70 with acute or convalescent COVID-19. CDR3 loop: CASSEPISGGAETQYF. The DNA sequence reads TGTGCCAGCAGTGAACCCATTAGCGGGGGGGCAGAGACCCAGTACTTC.